The sequence of this T cell receptor beta chain was determined in a study of CXCR3-negative and CXCR3-positive naive CD8 T cells. Study outcomes and limitations: Naive cells with CXCR3 showed TRB CDR3s that were more hydrophobic than those in CXCR3-negative naive cells. Naive CXCR3-positive and CXCR3-negative cells shared TRBV-TRBJ usage; memory cells diverged. Diversity was high in both naive subsets and much lower in memory cells.

The germline CDR1 and CDR2 sequences are SGHRS and YFSETQ. The CDR3 is 13 residues long. The method, 5' RACE with UMI labels, was used to prepare the TRB cDNA libraries. TCRdb re-called the 5' RACE reads and catalogs CDR3 proteins one per entry, DNA excluded. The table counts some 110,000 distinct CDR3 sequences; 0.3% to 0.45% lies in the top ten. Naive CD8+ T lymphocytes were specified as CD45RO-CCR7+CD27+CD95-. Of note for this clonotype: Its antigen remains unidentified.

The rearrangement joins TRBV5-1 to TRBJ2-7. The TCR comes from a human donor in good health. Some clones in this sample may be carry-over from other donors' samples. Source material: naive CXCR3+ CD8+ T cells from blood. Subset given: CD45RO-CCR7+CD27+CD95- naive CD8+ T cells expressing CXCR3 (TNR3+). The CDR3 spells CASSGESSYEQYF.